The 5 T cell receptor beta chains reported below all come from one sample, sequenced in a study of vaccination and CD4 T cells after COVID-19. Their target antigens are unknown. Treatment: approximately 11-day PBMC culture with coronavirus spike peptide pools or control peptides (ViraFEST assay). At the Johns Hopkins FTIC core, DNA taken from cultured CD4+ T cells was sequenced by way of the Oncomine TCR Beta short-read assay. TCRdb itself ran the PCR reads through MiXCR, one entry per CDR3 protein. The data contain fewer than 30,000 distinct CDR3 sequences, about 50% of them singletons. The sequencing used CD4+ T cells from blood, cultured in vitro, collected before SARS-CoV-2 vaccination. These TCRs come from a human donor who received a COVID-19 vaccine.

This clonotype was picked up a small number of times. The rearrangement uses TRBV6-2 or TRBV6-3 and TRBJ2-7, with TRBD1 matching 7 bases. CDR3 length: 18 residues. V gave up 10 bases and J gave up 3 bases; unmatched junction bases: 24. Germline V gives CDR1 MNHEY, CDR2 SVGEGT. The CDR3 region is CATRLRTGRLNAHYEQYF. CDR3 DNA: TGTGCCACCCGATTGAGGACAGGACGCCTTAATGCTCACTACGAGCAGTACTTC.

The chain joins TRBV24-1 to TRBJ2-1; TRBD1 aligns across 9 bases. Per the germline V gene, CDR1 is KGHDR and CDR2 is SFDVKD. CDR3 size: 15 residues. After removal of 7 bases from V and 5 bases from J, the junction contained 8 bases not matched to a gene. In DNA form, the CDR3 reads TGTGCCACCAGAACAGGGGGCATTGAAGACAATGAGCAGTTCTTC. This translates into CATRTGGIEDNEQFF.

The chain couples TRBV5-1 to TRBJ2-3; 8 bases map to TRBD2. Unmatched junction bases numbered 7, after V lost 2 bases and J lost 2 bases. The CDR3 loop spans 16 amino acids. Germline-derived CDR1 and CDR2 are SGHRS and YFSETQ. CDR3 sequence (DNA): TGCGCCAGCAGCTTAAAGGGCGGGGGGTCCACAGATACGCAGTATTTT. Translation: CASSLKGGGSTDTQYF.

This clonotype was detected only a few times. The CDR3 region is CASSQAVAEPINIQYF. CDR3 nucleotides: TGTGCCAGCAGCCAAGCGGTAGCCGAGCCCATAAACATTCAGTACTTC. The gene calls are TRBV4-2 and TRBJ2-4; the D is unclear. This CDR3 region has 16 residues. In germline, CDR1 is LGHNA, CDR2 YNFKEQ. V gave up 1 base and J gave up 6 bases, with 16 bases separating them.

The V call is TRBV7-2, the J call TRBJ1-2; D perhaps matches TRBD1 (5 bases). Germline CDR1 is SGHTA and CDR2 is FQGNSA. Trimming stripped 0 bases from V and 4 bases from J, with 18 bases between. This CDR3 comprises 17 residues. CDR3 in DNA: TGTGCCAGCAGCTTAGCGCGTCTACAGGCTTCATTCTATGGCTACACCTTC. Encoded protein: CASSLARLQASFYGYTF. Complete variable domain (other parts from reference TRBV7-2 and TRBJ1-2): GAGVSQSPSNKVTEKGKDVELRCDPISGHTALYWYRQSLGQGLEFLIYFQGNSAPDKSGLPSDRFSAERTGGSVSTLTIQRTQQEDSAVYLCASSLARLQASFYGYTFGSGTRLTVV.